This TCR beta chain was profiled in a study of T cell repertoires in cytomegalovirus infection. From the reads, TCRdb called clonotypes with MiXCR, one entry per CDR3 protein. The table shows 450,000 to 600,000 distinct CDR3 sequences, with about 44% occurring only once. V was cut by 5 bases and J by 7 bases, with 17 bases left in between. The CDR3 extends over 15 amino acids. CDR1 SGHVS and CDR2 FQNEAQ come from the germline V gene. Concerning this clonotype itself: Its antigen remains unidentified.

This TCR was sampled from a human donor in good health (CMV status not recorded). Some clones in this sample may be carry-over from other donors' samples. This chain joins TRBV7-8 and TRBJ1-4; D is perhaps TRBD1 (5 bases). Sequences were derived from cultured PBMCs, sampled from culture after CMV antigen stimulation. The CDR3 here is CASSPGSPTGEKLFF. As DNA, the CDR3 is TGTGCCAGCAGCCCTGGGAGCCCCACAGGTGAAAAACTGTTTTTT.